These 16 T cell receptor beta chains share one sample of origin, sequenced in a study of cytomegalovirus exposure and HLA in healthy donors. With 60 Vbeta and 13 Jbeta primers, the PCR was carried out. Clones were sequenced by immunoSEQ multiplex PCR, and TCRdb holds only the in-frame ones, with some missing. The sample lists some 130,000 clones, approximately 80% occurring once. The specimen sequenced was PBMCs. The receptors come from a male donor in good health and CMV-seropositive.

The V call is TRBV28, the J call TRBJ2-7; D unresolved. Germline CDR1 is MDHEN and CDR2 is SYDVKM. The CDR3 consists of 12 residues. With 3 bases removed from V and 4 bases from J, the gap between germline ends came to 7 bases. This CDR3 reads CASSLKQYEQYF. As DNA, the CDR3 is TGTGCCAGCAGTTTGAAACAGTACGAGCAGTACTTC.

V is TRBV28 and J is TRBJ1-5; D gene unclear. CDR1 and CDR2 from the germline V gene are MDHEN and SYDVKM. The CDR3 has 14 residues. The V and J ends lost 5 bases and 5 bases respectively, with 13 bases between them. This chain's CDR3 is CASSAVARDQPQHF. The CDR3 coding sequence is TGTGCCAGCAGTGCCGTGGCACGGGATCAGCCCCAGCATTTT.

The chain joins TRBV2 to TRBJ1-2; the D is unclear. V was trimmed by 1 base and J by 3 bases, leaving 6 bases between them. This CDR3 is 13 amino acids long. CDR1 and CDR2 (germline): SNHLY, FYNNEI. CDR3 in amino acids: CASSEGRDYGYTF. CDR3 DNA: TGTGCCAGCAGTGAAGGGAGGGACTATGGCTACACCTTC.

The rearrangement uses TRBV5-5 and TRBJ2-2; 11 bases are shared with TRBD2. After removal of 0 bases from V and 0 bases from J, the junction contained 1 base not matched to a gene. CDR3 length: 17 residues. Germline V gene data show CDR1 as SGHKS and CDR2 as YYEKEE (reference sequence). DNA for the CDR3: TGTGCCAGCAGCTTGGTAGCGGGGGGGACGAACACCGGGGAGCTGTTTTTT. Amino acids: CASSLVAGGTNTGELFF.

The chain couples TRBV2 to TRBJ2-6; 7 nucleotides align to TRBD2. The CDR3 extends over 15 amino acids. V shed 4 bases and J 0 bases; nucleotides not matched to a gene: 0. From germline, CDR1 is SNHLY and CDR2 FYNNEI. The CDR3 bases are TGTGCCAGCAGTGGGGGGGGCTCTGGGGCCAACGTCCTGACTTTC. Translating it yields CASSGGGSGANVLTF.

This rearrangement joins TRBV7-3 to TRBJ2-3; 10 bases are shared with TRBD2. V dropped 3 bases and J dropped 5; count of bases not matched to a gene: 5. The CDR3 sequence is 15 residues long. Germline V lookup: CDR1 SGHTA, CDR2 FQGTGA. CDR3 sequence reads: CASSLLAGVVDTQYF. CDR3 nucleotide sequence: TGTGCCAGCAGCTTGCTAGCGGGAGTGGTAGATACGCAGTATTTT.

This sequence joins TRBV7-2 and TRBJ2-7, with D maybe TRBD1 (6 bases). From germline, CDR1 is SGHTA and CDR2 FQGNSA. The CDR3 loop spans 14 amino acids. V shed 1 base and J shed 2 bases, with 9 bases lying between them. This CDR3 reads CASSLEGQTYEQYF. The CDR3 DNA sequence: TGTGCCAGCAGCTTAGAGGGACAAACCTACGAGCAGTACTTC.

V and J are TRBV5-5 and TRBJ2-7; the D gene is possibly TRBD1 (5 bases). The CDR3 is 15 residues long. Germline CDR1 SGHKS, CDR2 YYEKEE (reference sequence). The V and J ends lost 3 bases and 3 bases respectively, with 16 bases between them. CDR3 in DNA: TGTGCCAGCAGCTCCCTCCCCGACAGTTTCTACGAGCAGTACTTC. The encoded protein is CASSSLPDSFYEQYF.

V usage is TRBV7-9 and J usage is TRBJ1-1; TRBD1 matches at 7 bases. With 6 bases clipped from V and 4 bases from J, the junction kept 8 bases outside the gene matches. The CDR3 length is 14 residues. The germline V gene encodes CDR1 SEHNR and CDR2 FQNEAQ (reference sequence). CDR3 protein: CASSPRNRGTEAFF. Here the CDR3 DNA reads TGTGCCAGCAGTCCCCGGAACAGGGGCACTGAAGCTTTCTTT. The variable domain in full, completed from reference TRBV7-9 and TRBJ1-1, reads DTGVSQNPRHKITKRGQNVTFRCDPISEHNRLYWYRQTLGQGPEFLTYFQNEAQLEKSRLLSDRFSAERPKGSFSTLEIQRTEQGDSAMYLCASSPRNRGTEAFFGQGTRLTVV.

This clone has a handful of counts. The chain uses TRBV6-6 and TRBJ2-3; TRBD1 is a possible D gene (5 bases). V lost 2 bases, J lost 3 bases, and 9 bases lay in between. Germline CDR1 is MNHNY and CDR2 is SVGAGI (reference sequence). This CDR3 has 14 residues. The CDR3 sequence: CASSYRQGTDTQYF. The CDR3 DNA reads as TGTGCCAGCAGTTACCGGCAGGGAACAGATACGCAGTATTTT.

CDR3 in DNA: TGTGCCAGCAGTTCGCGGGCCAGTCGAGGGGAGACCCAGTACTTC. Encoded protein: CASSSRASRGETQYF. V is TRBV27 and J is TRBJ2-5; tentatively, D is TRBD2 (5 bases). The CDR3 consists of 15 residues. Trimming took off 4 bases at V and 5 bases at J, with 17 bases between the two ends. CDR1 is MNHEY and CDR2 is SMNVEV in the germline V gene (reference sequence).

This chain connects TRBV6-4 to TRBJ2-2; 7 bases match TRBD1. Germline CDR1 reads MRHNA; CDR2 reads SNTAGT. The CDR3 spans 15 residues. Trimming removed 5 bases from V and 0 bases from J; junction bases left unmatched: 3. The CDR3 loop is CASSPGQTNTGELFF. CDR3 nucleotide sequence: TGTGCCAGCAGTCCGGGACAGACGAACACCGGGGAGCTGTTTTTT.

The chain employs TRBV4-1 and TRBJ1-4, with TRBD1 as a possible D gene (6 bases). Trimming cost V 2 bases and J 8 bases, with 15 bases left between them. Germline V lookup: CDR1 MGHRA, CDR2 YSYEKL. The CDR3 spans 15 residues. CDR3 in DNA: TGCGCCAGCAGCCAAATCGGGACACCCCAAGAAAAACTGTTTTTT. Protein: CASSQIGTPQEKLFF.

V gene TRBV9 combines with J gene TRBJ1-3, with a tentative D call TRBD1 (5 bases). Germline loops: CDR1 SGDLS, CDR2 YYNGEE. Trimming cost V 7 bases and J 0 bases, with 17 bases left between them. CDR3 size: 16 residues. The CDR3 spells CASGEGIIPSGNTIYF. CDR3 DNA: TGTGCCAGCGGGGAGGGGATAATACCCTCTGGAAACACCATATATTTT. The full variable domain, rest sourced from reference TRBV9 and TRBJ1-3, is DSGVTQTPKHLITATGQRVTLRCSPRSGDLSVYWYQQSLDQGLQFLIQYYNGEERAKGNILERFSAQQFPDLHSELNLSSLELGDSALYFCASGEGIIPSGNTIYFGEGSWLTVV.

Worth noting for this clone: Distinct nucleotide sequences in the sample also encode this CDR3. J is TRBJ2-2 and V is TRBV19; the match to TRBD1 covers 7 bases. This CDR3 is built from 16 residues. The junction had 10 bases not matched to a gene; V was cut back by 5 bases and J by 4 bases. CDR1 LNHDA and CDR2 SQIVND come from the germline V gene (reference sequence). CDR3 bases: TGTGCCAGTAGTGCCAGACAGGGATCCTCCACCGGGGAGCTGTTTTTT. This encodes CASSARQGSSTGELFF. The full variable domain, completed using reference TRBV19 and TRBJ2-2, is DGGITQSPKYLFRKEGQNVTLSCEQNLNHDAMYWYRQDPGQGLRLIYYSQIVNDFQKGDIAEGYSVSREKKESFPLTVTSAQKNPTAFYLCASSARQGSSTGELFFGEGSRLTVL.

This clone was detected a few times. The V call is TRBV5-1, the J call TRBJ1-1; D might be TRBD1 (6 bases). V dropped 2 bases and J dropped 0 bases, with 11 bases sitting between them. The CDR3 totals 15 residues. Germline V gene sequence: CDR1 SGHRS, CDR2 YFSETQ. The CDR3 DNA reads as TGCGCCAGCAGCTTCAGGGGCGCTATGAACACTGAAGCTTTCTTT. Its protein product is CASSFRGAMNTEAFF.